The 21 T cell receptor beta chains given below trace back to one sample, sequenced in a study of T cells in Graves' hyperthyroidism and ophthalmopathy. Researchers took RNA transcripts and amplified the TCR beta CDR3 regions from them. HTBI primers were the set used in a first-round RT-PCR of the TCR CDR3. TCRdb re-called the multiplex PCR reads with MiXCR, one entry per CDR3 protein. Of roughly 650,000 distinct CDR3 sequences listed, 16% are singletons. The material sequenced was blood. These TCRs come from a middle-aged woman with Graves' ophthalmopathy.

There are many counts of this clonotype. The CDR3 spells CASSLGQDHQPQHF. DNA for the CDR3: TGTGCCAGCAGTTTGGGACAGGACCATCAGCCCCAGCATTTT. This chain joins TRBV12-3 or TRBV12-4 and TRBJ1-5; 8 bases line up with TRBD1. J was trimmed by 5 bases and V by 3 bases; bases with no gene match: 3. CDR3 size: 14 residues.

The chain recombines TRBV6-2 or TRBV6-3 with TRBJ2-5; 15 nucleotides line up with TRBD2. In germline, CDR1 is MNHEY, CDR2 SVGEGT. The CDR3 totals 15 residues. J gave up 4 bases and V 6 bases, and 3 bases lay outside the gene matches. The CDR3 here is CASRGTSGRTETQYF. CDR3 bases: TGTGCCAGCAGAGGGACTAGCGGGAGGACAGAGACCCAGTACTTC.

This clonotype was seen many times. The V call is TRBV2, the J call TRBJ1-1, with D perhaps matching TRBD1 (5 bases). CDR1 is SNHLY, CDR2 FYNNEI, per germline. The CDR3 spans 15 residues. V was cut by 7 bases and J by 1 base, with 16 bases left in between. Here the CDR3 reads CASTRDIGGNTEAFF. DNA of the CDR3: TGTGCCAGCACGCGGGATATTGGGGGGAACACTGAAGCTTTCTTT.

The sample holds many counts of this clonotype. The rearrangement joins TRBV28 to TRBJ1-2; 10 bases map to TRBD1. Trimming removed 8 bases from V and 6 bases from J; junction bases left unmatched: 12. The CDR3 is 15 residues long. Germline CDR1 is MDHEN and CDR2 is SYDVKM. This chain's CDR3 is CASGRGTGEGHGYTF. The CDR3 nucleotides are TGTGCCAGCGGTCGGGGGACAGGGGAGGGCCATGGCTACACCTTC.

This clonotype was picked up many times. The genes are TRBV7-2 and TRBJ2-7; D not resolved. The CDR3 runs to 13 residues. Germline CDR1 reads SGHTA; CDR2 reads FQGNSA. Trimming took off 4 bases at V and 3 bases at J, with 10 bases between the two ends. The CDR3 sequence is CASSYDHFYEQYF. Here the CDR3 DNA reads TGTGCCAGCAGCTACGACCATTTCTACGAGCAGTACTTC.

At least ten counts were recorded for this clonotype. The rearrangement links TRBV6-1 to TRBJ2-3, with TRBD1 identical over 8 bases. This CDR3 is built from 16 residues. Per germline, CDR1 MNHNS and CDR2 SASEGT. V lost 5 bases to trimming and J lost 1 base; unmatched junction nucleotides: 8. CDR3: CASSLQQGVGTDTQYF. CDR3 nucleotide sequence: TGTGCCAGCAGTCTGCAACAGGGGGTGGGCACAGATACGCAGTATTTT.

This clonotype was seen a few times. This chain uses TRBV18 with TRBJ1-3, with D unclear. V lost 2 bases, J lost 2 bases, and 7 bases lay in between. From germline, CDR1 is KGHSH and CDR2 LQKENI. CDR3 length: 14 residues. The CDR3 nucleotides read TGTGCCAGCTCACCATCTCCTACTGGAAACACCATATATTTT. This gives the protein CASSPSPTGNTIYF.

This clonotype was detected ten times or more. This chain links TRBV12-3 or TRBV12-4 with TRBJ1-1; the match to TRBD1 covers 7 bases. The CDR3 contains 14 residues. J was trimmed by 5 bases and V by 6 bases; bases with no gene match: 9. In DNA form, the CDR3 reads TGTGCCAGCAGGCTAGGGGACAGAGTAACTGAAGCTTTCTTT. This sequence encodes CASRLGDRVTEAFF.

V gene TRBV18 combines with J gene TRBJ1-1; no firm D call. Germline CDR1 reads KGHSH; CDR2 reads LQKENI. The V end was cut by 2 bases, the J end by 8 bases, with 12 bases between. This CDR3 contains 13 residues. CDR3 region: CASSPSLSAEAFF. Written as DNA, the CDR3 is TGTGCCAGCTCACCAAGTCTTTCAGCCGAAGCTTTCTTT.

This clonotype appeared a few times. The V gene is TRBV28, the J gene TRBJ2-7; tentative D call: TRBD1 (5 bases). Germline CDR1 MDHEN, CDR2 SYDVKM. Trimming shortened V by 5 bases and J by 2 bases, and 13 bases separated the two germline ends. The CDR3 length is 14 residues. CDR3 nucleotide sequence: TGTGCCAGCAGTGCTCCCGCCAGGGCCTACGAGCAGTACTTC. It yields the protein CASSAPARAYEQYF.

The J gene is TRBJ2-7, the V gene TRBV5-6; 12 nucleotides agree with TRBD2. J was trimmed by 3 bases and V by 4 bases; bases with no gene match: 8. The CDR3 is 16 amino acids. Germline V gene data show CDR1 as SGHDT and CDR2 as YYEEEE. CDR3 nucleotides: TGTGCCAGCAGCCTCGGGACTAGCGGGCCAAACTACGAGCAGTACTTC. It encodes CASSLGTSGPNYEQYF.

At least ten counts were recorded for this clonotype. The CDR3 sequence is CASSYSISVSYEQYF. The CDR3, as DNA: TGTGCCAGCAGTTACTCGATATCCGTTTCCTACGAGCAGTACTTC. The chain employs TRBV6-5 and TRBJ2-7, with D hard to call. Germline V lookup: CDR1 MNHEY, CDR2 SVGAGI. With 0 bases removed from V and 1 base from J, the gap between germline ends came to 10 bases. This CDR3 contains 15 residues.

This clonotype was detected a few times. The chain joins TRBV5-6 to TRBJ2-7; 8 nucleotides match TRBD2. With 4 bases clipped from V and 3 bases from J, the junction kept 9 bases outside the gene matches. There are 15 residues in the CDR3. The germline V gene has CDR1 SGHDT and CDR2 YYEEEE. The chain's CDR3 is CASSRTPGGSYEQYF. The CDR3 DNA sequence: TGTGCCAGCAGCCGAACTCCGGGAGGGAGCTACGAGCAGTACTTC.

This chain uses TRBV10-3 with TRBJ1-5; D is unresolved. Germline V gene data show CDR1 as ENHRY and CDR2 as SYGVKD. V lost 10 bases to trimming and J lost 3 bases, with 7 bases between them. The CDR3 has 11 residues. Here the CDR3 DNA reads TGTGCCACAGGCCACAATCAGCCCCAGCATTTT. It is translated as CATGHNQPQHF.

This clonotype turned up a few times. V usage is TRBV4-2 and J usage is TRBJ1-5; D gene uncertain. This CDR3 spans 13 amino acids. Per germline, CDR1 LGHNA and CDR2 YNFKEQ. With 3 bases removed from V and 5 bases from J, the gap between germline ends came to 8 bases. In DNA, the CDR3 is TGTGCCAGCAGCCATGGACGGGATCAGCCCCAGCATTTT. As protein: CASSHGRDQPQHF.

This clonotype was found a few times. The rearrangement joins TRBV10-3 to TRBJ1-3, with 7 bases identical to TRBD1. Per germline, CDR1 ENHRY and CDR2 SYGVKD. The CDR3 has 13 amino acids. V was clipped by 9 bases and J by 5 bases; unmatched bases: 7. Written as DNA, the CDR3 is TGTGCCATTAAAACAGGGGAGAGAAACACCATATATTTT. Translation: CAIKTGERNTIYF.

In its sample, this clonotype was seen many times. The rearrangement links TRBV12-3 or TRBV12-4 to TRBJ2-2; 12 positions match TRBD1. V shed 3 bases and J 4 bases; nucleotides not matched to a gene: 15. CDR3 length: 20 residues. The CDR3 bases are TGTGCCAGCAGTTTGGACTCCGGGACAGGGGGCTTACTCCCCACCGGGGAGCTGTTTTTT. Its translation: CASSLDSGTGGLLPTGELFF.

V usage is TRBV30 and J usage is TRBJ2-7; a weak D match, TRBD1 (5 bases). Trimming cost V 3 bases and J 6 bases, with 9 bases left between them. The CDR3 runs to 11 residues. The V gene's germline CDR1 is GTSNPN and CDR2 SVGIG (reference sequence). The CDR3 nucleotides read TGTGCCTGGAGAGGGGTGCGCGAGCAGTACTTC. As protein: CAWRGVREQYF. The variable domain in full, completed from reference TRBV30 and TRBJ2-7, reads SQTIHQWPATLVQPVGSPLSLECTVEGTSNPNLYWYRQAAGRGLQLLFYSVGIGQISSEVPQNLSASRPQDRQFILSSKKLLLSDSGFYLCAWRGVREQYFGPGTRLTVT.

In its sample, this clonotype was seen many times. The J gene is TRBJ2-3, the V gene TRBV20-1; D unresolved. The V end was cut by 4 bases, the J end by 0 bases, with 8 bases between. The germline V gene encodes CDR1 DFQATT and CDR2 SNEGSKA (reference sequence). The length of the CDR3 is 13 residues. The DNA of the CDR3 is TGCAGTGCTACGCGGTCTAGCACAGATACGCAGTATTTT. It codes for CSATRSSTDTQYF.

The sample holds many counts of this clonotype. The V gene is TRBV28, the J gene TRBJ2-1; the match to TRBD2 covers 8 bases. The CDR3 covers 13 residues. The germline V gene has CDR1 MDHEN and CDR2 SYDVKM. V shed 5 bases, J shed 7 bases, and the junction held 4 bases outside the gene matches. The CDR3 protein is CASSPRGGNEQFF. The DNA for the CDR3 is TGTGCCAGCAGTCCTCGGGGGGGGAATGAGCAGTTCTTC.

The V and J genes are TRBV12-3 or TRBV12-4 and TRBJ1-5, with D maybe TRBD1 (5 bases). V gave up 3 bases and J gave up 1 base, with 16 bases separating them. CDR3 length equals 17 residues. CDR3 bases: TGTGCCAGCAGTTTCAGGGAGCCGTTTTGGAGCAATCAGCCCCAGCATTTT. Amino acid sequence: CASSFREPFWSNQPQHF.